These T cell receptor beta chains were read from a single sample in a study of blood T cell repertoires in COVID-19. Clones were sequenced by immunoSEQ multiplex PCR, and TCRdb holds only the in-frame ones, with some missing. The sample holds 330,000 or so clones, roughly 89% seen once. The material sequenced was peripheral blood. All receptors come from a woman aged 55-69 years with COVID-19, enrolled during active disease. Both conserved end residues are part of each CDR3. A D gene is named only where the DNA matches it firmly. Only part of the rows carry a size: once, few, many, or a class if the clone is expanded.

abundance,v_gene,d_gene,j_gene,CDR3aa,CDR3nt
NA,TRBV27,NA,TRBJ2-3,CASSFQGTTDTQYF,TGTGCCAGCAGTTTCCAGGGAACGACAGATACGCAGTATTTT
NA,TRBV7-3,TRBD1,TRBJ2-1,CASSSGQVGNEQFF,TGTGCCAGCAGCTCTGGACAGGTTGGCAATGAGCAGTTCTTC
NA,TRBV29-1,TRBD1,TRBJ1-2,CSATRGLGYGYTF,TGCAGCGCCACCAGGGGGCTGGGGTATGGCTACACCTTC
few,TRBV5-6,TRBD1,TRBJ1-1,CASSRDRINTEAFF,TGTGCCAGCAGCCGGGACAGGATTAACACTGAAGCTTTCTTT
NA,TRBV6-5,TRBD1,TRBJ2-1,CASRDQGAGYNEQFF,TGTGCCAGCAGAGATCAGGGGGCTGGCTACAATGAGCAGTTCTTC
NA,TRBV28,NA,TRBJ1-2,CASTSDGLRGYTF,TGTGCCAGCACCTCGGACGGACTGCGGGGCTACACCTTC
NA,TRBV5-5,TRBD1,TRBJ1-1,CASSSPGQGAEAFF,TGTGCCAGCAGCTCTCCGGGACAGGGGGCTGAAGCTTTCTTT
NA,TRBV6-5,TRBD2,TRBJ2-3,CASRLAVFDTQYF,TGTGCCAGCAGACTAGCGGTCTTCGATACGCAGTATTTT
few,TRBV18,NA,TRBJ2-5,CASSPVGTSSETQYF,TGTGCCAGCTCACCCGTTGGGACATCTTCGGAGACCCAGTACTTC
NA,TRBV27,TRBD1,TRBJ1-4,CASRPMGQSNEKLFF,TGTGCCAGCAGACCTATGGGACAGTCTAATGAAAAACTGTTTTTT
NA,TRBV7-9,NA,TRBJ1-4,CASSYNSNEKLFF,TGTGCCAGCAGCTATAACAGCAATGAAAAACTGTTTTTT
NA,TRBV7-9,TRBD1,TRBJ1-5,CASSRTGGSNQPQHF,TGTGCCAGCAGCCGAACAGGGGGAAGCAATCAGCCCCAGCATTTT
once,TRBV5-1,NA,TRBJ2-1,CASSSLEGMPGDEQFF,TGCGCCAGCAGCTCGCTTGAGGGGATGCCAGGGGATGAGCAGTTCTTC
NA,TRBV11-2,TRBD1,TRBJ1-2,CASSPNRDRVHYGYTF,TGTGCCAGCAGCCCCAATCGGGACAGGGTTCACTATGGCTACACCTTC
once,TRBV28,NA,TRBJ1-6,CASTLQIPNSPLHF,TGTGCCAGCACCCTCCAGATACCTAATTCACCCCTCCACTTT